One sample yielded the 10 T cell receptor beta chains listed below, sequenced in a study of T cells in Graves' hyperthyroidism and ophthalmopathy (dated by TCRdb to between 2017 and 2020). The library was obtained by multiplex PCR. Sequencing instrument: Illumina HiSeq 2000. The TCR beta CDR3 regions were amplified from RNA transcripts. The TCR CDR3 was subjected to a first round of RT-PCR using the HTBI primer set and the Qiagen OneStep RT-PCR kit. TCRdb redid the processing of the public reads, applying fastp at Q25 and MiXCR, and retained in-frame beta chains. Every distinct CDR3 protein forms one entry, paired with its most common genes and DNA. This sample gives some 400,000 distinct CDR3 sequences in total; approximately 12% of them show up just once. Together, the top ten hold 20% of the sample. Source material: blood. Every receptor here comes from a man aged 25-45 years with Graves' hyperthyroidism that later progressed to Graves' ophthalmopathy.

This clonotype showed up many times. The V and J genes are TRBV2 and TRBJ1-1; D gene unclear. Germline values: CDR1 SNHLY, CDR2 FYNNEI. CDR3 length: 12 residues. With 11 bases removed from V and 1 base from J, the gap between germline ends came to 11 bases. The CDR3 here is CACGRENTEAFF. Written as DNA, the CDR3 is TGTGCCTGTGGACGGGAGAACACTGAAGCTTTCTTT.

The table lists this clonotype with a few counts. The gene calls are TRBV6-4 and TRBJ2-7; D not certain. CDR1 and CDR2 (germline): MRHNA, SNTAGT. The V gene lost 4 bases and the J gene lost 5 bases, with 15 bases spanning the gap. This CDR3 has 14 amino acids. CDR3 bases: TGTGCCAGCAGTGCGGTTTCTCCTGGGGACGAGCAGTACTTC. It encodes CASSAVSPGDEQYF.

This clonotype appeared many times. The J gene is TRBJ1-1, the V gene TRBV20-1, with a weak D call TRBD1 (5 bases). Germline values: CDR1 DFQATT, CDR2 SNEGSKA (reference sequence). V gave up 3 bases and J gave up 1 base, with 6 bases separating them. This CDR3 region has 12 residues. The CDR3 here is CSARTENTEAFF. The DNA of the CDR3 is TGCAGTGCTAGGACAGAGAACACTGAAGCTTTCTTT.

In its sample, this clonotype was seen a few times. The rearrangement joins TRBV2 to TRBJ1-6; no reliable D call. Per the germline V gene, CDR1 is SNHLY and CDR2 is FYNNEI. The V gene lost 1 base and the J gene lost 0 bases, with 7 bases spanning the gap. The CDR3 has 16 residues. This CDR3 is CASSEVNPSYNSPLHF. Here the CDR3 DNA reads TGTGCCAGCAGTGAAGTCAATCCCTCCTATAATTCACCCCTCCACTTT.

V gene TRBV4-1 combines with J gene TRBJ1-2; D is ambiguous. The ends were cut back, 3 bases at V and 4 bases at J, with 15 bases in the middle. This CDR3 has 15 amino acids. Germline values: CDR1 MGHRA, CDR2 YSYEKL. The CDR3 DNA is TGCGCCAGCAGCCAGGGAAGTTGGCAGGTCTATGGCTACACCTTC. Translation gives CASSQGSWQVYGYTF.

This clonotype has ten or more counts. The chain has TRBV2 and TRBJ1-6; no clear D gene. Germline V gene lookup returns CDR1 SNHLY and CDR2 FYNNEI. The CDR3 totals 12 residues. V was pared by 3 bases and J by 8 bases, with 5 bases between. For the CDR3, the DNA is TGTGCCAGCAGTGATATGGATTCACCCCTCCACTTT. As protein: CASSDMDSPLHF.

This clonotype came up a few times. The CDR3 DNA is TGTGCCAGCAGTTTTCGGAGGGGGGGCACAGATACGCAGTATTTT. As protein: CASSFRRGGTDTQYF. The rearrangement links TRBV28 to TRBJ2-3; tentatively, D is TRBD1 or TRBD2 (6 bases each). CDR3 size: 15 residues. Germline CDR1 and CDR2: MDHEN and SYDVKM. V lost 3 bases and J 1 base, leaving 11 bases between the germline ends.

This clonotype was seen at least ten times. CDR3 DNA: TGTGCCAGCAGATGGGACAGGGATCGTGAAAAACTGTTTTTT. This codes for CASRWDRDREKLFF. The chain has TRBV6-2 or TRBV6-3 and TRBJ1-4; 9 positions match TRBD1. Trimming at V came to 6 bases and at J to 7 bases, leaving 6 bases not matched to a gene. CDR1 and CDR2 (germline): MNHEY, SVGEGT. The CDR3 has 14 residues.

The chain has TRBV2 and TRBJ2-1; 8 bases map to TRBD2. With 4 bases clipped from V and 6 bases from J, the junction kept 8 bases outside the gene matches. CDR3 length equals 15 residues. The germline V gene has CDR1 SNHLY and CDR2 FYNNEI. Here the CDR3 DNA reads TGTGCCAGCAGTGTCGACGGGGGGGCATTCAATGAGCAGTTCTTC. This sequence encodes CASSVDGGAFNEQFF.

As regards this clonotype: The junction does not match germline at one end; this may be a read error. V usage is TRBV5-5 and J usage is TRBJ2-2, with D tentatively TRBD2 (6 bases). Germline V gives CDR1 SGHKS, CDR2 YYEKEE (reference sequence). The CDR3 spans 15 residues. CDR3 loop: CASSMAGQGSGEPFF. CDR3 in DNA: TGTGCCAGCAGCATGGCGGGGCAGGGATCCGGGGAGCCGTTCTTT.